Shown below are 20 T cell receptor beta chains from a single sample sequenced in a study of blood T cells in healthy people across ages. Primed by a sample-barcoded 5' primer and a J-beta primer mix, a second PCR proceeded for 7 to 11 cycles. TCRdb analysed the 5' RACE reads with MiXCR anew, one entry per CDR3 protein. The table lists around 500,000 distinct CDR3 sequences, around 50% of them singletons. The sequencing input was blood. The receptors here all came from a man older than 75 in good health.

This sequence joins TRBV10-3 and TRBJ2-3, with 12 bases fitting TRBD2. Germline loops: CDR1 ENHRY, CDR2 SYGVKD. This CDR3 has 14 residues. V dropped 6 bases and J dropped 6; count of bases not matched to a gene: 4. In DNA form, the CDR3 reads TGTGCCATCAGCCCTAGCGGGGGGGCGGATACGCAGTATTTT. Translating it yields CAISPSGGADTQYF.

This clonotype turned up a few times. The chain uses TRBV9 and TRBJ2-1; D remains ambiguous. V was shortened by 3 bases and J by 9 bases, with 10 bases between the two germline ends. The V gene's germline CDR1 is SGDLS and CDR2 YYNGEE. The CDR3 sequence is 12 residues long. The CDR3 bases are TGTGCCAGCAGCGCCGAACTAAGTGAGCAGTTCTTC. Translating it yields CASSAELSEQFF.

V usage is TRBV12-3 or TRBV12-4 and J usage is TRBJ1-4; D is unresolved. The ends were cut back, 10 bases at V and 5 bases at J, with 17 bases in the middle. The CDR3 covers 14 residues. The CDR3 coding sequence is TGTGCCAACAGCGTCGTACAGTCGAATGAAAAACTGTTTTTT. Amino acid sequence: CANSVVQSNEKLFF.

The V and J genes are TRBV5-4 and TRBJ2-7; TRBD2 aligns across 7 bases. The germline gives CDR1 SGHNT, CDR2 YYREEE (reference sequence). The CDR3 has 15 amino acids. The V and J ends lost 0 bases and 3 bases, in that order; junction bases with no gene match: 6. The CDR3 nucleotides read TGTGCCAGCAGCTTGGGCGGGAGCGGGGACTACGAGCAGTACTTC. Translation: CASSLGGSGDYEQYF.

This clonotype has a single count. The chain is built from TRBV5-6 and TRBJ2-2; D is ambiguous. From germline, CDR1 is SGHDT and CDR2 YYEEEE. The CDR3 sequence is 13 residues long. Trimming cost V 2 bases and J 5 bases, with 7 bases left between them. This CDR3 reads CASSFSRTGELFF. The CDR3 coding sequence is TGTGCCAGCAGCTTCTCTCGGACCGGGGAGCTGTTTTTT.

The J gene is TRBJ2-1, the V gene TRBV25-1; D gene uncertain. V was cut by 1 base and J by 10 bases, with 11 bases left in between. Germline CDR1 and CDR2: MGHDK and SYGVNS. The CDR3 contains 13 residues. The CDR3 is CASSELGLPEQFF. The DNA of the CDR3 is TGTGCCAGCAGTGAATTAGGTCTACCCGAGCAGTTCTTC.

This clonotype appeared once. V is TRBV6-1 and J is TRBJ1-4; D unresolved. Germline V gene lookup returns CDR1 MNHNS and CDR2 SASEGT. V dropped 6 bases and J dropped 5 bases, with 10 bases sitting between them. The CDR3 runs to 13 residues. Here the CDR3 reads CASRGVSNEKLFF. The CDR3 region has the DNA TGTGCCAGCAGGGGCGTGTCGAATGAAAAACTGTTTTTT.

The table lists this clonotype with a count of one. The chain carries TRBV7-2 and TRBJ2-7; 7 nucleotides match TRBD2. Germline V gene sequence: CDR1 SGHTA, CDR2 FQGNSA. This CDR3 is built from 13 residues. The J segment lost 2 bases and the V segment lost 5 bases, leaving 3 bases of the junction unmatched. CDR3 in DNA: TGTGCCAGCAGCGTTAGCGGGCCCTACGAGCAGTACTTC. Its translation: CASSVSGPYEQYF.

The chain combines TRBV7-9 with TRBJ2-3; TRBD1 matches at 8 bases. Germline CDR1 is SEHNR and CDR2 is FQNEAQ (reference sequence). Unmatched junction bases numbered 4, after V lost 3 bases and J lost 2 bases. The CDR3 has 15 amino acids. CDR3 sequence reads: CASSFRTGITDTQYF. In nucleotides, the CDR3 is TGTGCCAGCAGCTTCAGGACAGGGATCACAGATACGCAGTATTTT.

This clonotype was recorded a few times. The chain links TRBV7-9 to TRBJ2-7; 12 bases fit TRBD2. The germline V gene encodes CDR1 SEHNR and CDR2 FQNEAQ (reference sequence). Trimming took 8 bases from V and 5 from J; bases not matched to a gene: 16. The CDR3 spans 17 residues. CDR3 nucleotide sequence: TGTGCCAGCTTACCTCTACCCGGACTAGCGGGAATAGACGAGCAGTACTTC. It encodes CASLPLPGLAGIDEQYF.

Points on this clonotype: Just one base apart from a much larger clone, this may be a read error. The chain links TRBV12-3 or TRBV12-4 to TRBJ2-7; D call uncertain. This CDR3 has 12 residues. Trimming took off 3 bases at V and 7 bases at J, with 10 bases between the two ends. Written as DNA, the CDR3 is TGTGCCAGCAGTTTCATGTGGAATGAGCAGTACTTC. This gives the protein CASSFMWNEQYF.

The chain carries TRBV28 and TRBJ2-3; 8 bases agree with TRBD2. Germline assignment: CDR1 MDHEN and CDR2 SYDVKM. The J segment lost 1 base and the V segment lost 6 bases, leaving 3 bases of the junction unmatched. The CDR3 is 14 residues long. The CDR3 DNA sequence: TGTGCCAGCAGGTCACTAGCGGGCACAGATACGCAGTATTTT. It encodes CASRSLAGTDTQYF.

This clonotype was recorded a few times. The V and J genes are TRBV13 and TRBJ2-1; D ambiguous. V was shortened by 6 bases and J by 4 bases, with 10 bases between the two germline ends. Germline V gene sequence: CDR1 PRHDT, CDR2 FYEKMQ (reference sequence). CDR3 length equals 13 residues. The CDR3 coding sequence is TGTGCCAGCAGTCCTCAGGCGTACAATGAGCAGTTCTTC. Translation gives CASSPQAYNEQFF.

In nucleotides, the CDR3 is TGCAGTGCGGGAGAGGCTAGCGGATACAATGAGCAGTTCTTC. Encoded protein: CSAGEASGYNEQFF. The genes are TRBV20-1 and TRBJ2-1, with 7 bases that match TRBD2. Unmatched junction bases numbered 9, after V lost 6 bases and J lost 4 bases. Germline CDR1 and CDR2: DFQATT and SNEGSKA (reference sequence). The CDR3 consists of 14 residues.

This clonotype was counted once. The V and J genes are TRBV6-1 and TRBJ2-1, with D possibly being TRBD1 or TRBD2 (6 bases each). Near its end, the DNA agrees better with TRBJ2-7, so the J call may be wrong. Germline V lookup: CDR1 MNHNS, CDR2 SASEGT. This CDR3 has 20 residues. The chain's CDR3 is CASSEAGWGLAQSSYNEQYF. The CDR3 nucleotides are TGTGCCAGCAGTGAAGCAGGGTGGGGGCTAGCGCAGAGCTCCTACAATGAGCAGTACTTC.

This clonotype was counted many times. This chain uses TRBV6-6 with TRBJ2-1, with D perhaps matching TRBD2 (5 bases). CDR3 size: 13 residues. V lost 11 bases and J lost 1, with 12 bases in between. Germline V gene lookup returns CDR1 MNHNY and CDR2 SVGAGI (reference sequence). The CDR3 DNA reads as TGTGCCGTGAGGGAGTCATCCTACAATGAGCAGTTCTTC. It specifies CAVRESSYNEQFF.

This sequence joins TRBV5-1 and TRBJ2-4; possible D gene TRBD2, 6 bases. The tail of the sequence fits TRBJ2-7 better, so the J call may be wrong. Germline V gene data show CDR1 as SGHRS and CDR2 as YFSETQ. This CDR3 is built from 18 residues. DNA of the CDR3: TGCGCCAGCAGCTTGGCCCTTAGCGGTCCTGTTGAGAGCTACGAGCAGTACTTC. Translated: CASSLALSGPVESYEQYF.

The genes are TRBV20-1 and TRBJ1-2, with 7 bases identical to TRBD1. Germline CDR1 reads DFQATT; CDR2 reads SNEGSKA (reference sequence). The CDR3 consists of 15 residues. Trimming at V came to 4 bases and at J to 4 bases, leaving 12 bases not matched to a gene. The chain's CDR3 is CSAKTPVQGVYGYTF. The DNA for the CDR3 is TGCAGTGCTAAAACCCCAGTTCAGGGGGTCTATGGCTACACCTTC.

This clonotype was counted a few times. The V gene is TRBV27, the J gene TRBJ2-3, with D possibly TRBD1 on 6 matching bases. The V end lost 2 bases, the J end lost 4 bases, and 10 bases lay between the germline ends. Germline V CDR1 and CDR2: MNHEY, SMNVEV (reference sequence). This CDR3 spans 14 amino acids. CDR3 protein: CASSLQGQPDTQYF. In DNA form, the CDR3 reads TGTGCCAGCAGTTTACAGGGACAACCAGATACGCAGTATTTT.

This clonotype was counted between two and nine times. The rearrangement uses TRBV6-2 or TRBV6-3 and TRBJ2-1; TRBD2 matches at 12 bases. V shed 6 bases and J 2 bases; nucleotides not matched to a gene: 8. The CDR3 contains 17 residues. The V gene's germline CDR1 is MNHEY and CDR2 SVGEGT. The CDR3 spells CASSPTSGRRPYNEQFF. Written as DNA, the CDR3 is TGTGCCAGCAGCCCAACTAGCGGGAGGCGACCCTACAATGAGCAGTTCTTC.